This paragraph covers one TCR beta chain sequence. The antigen is not known. The CDR3 extends over 14 amino acids. The V gene lost 2 bases and the J gene lost 2 bases, with 10 bases spanning the gap. The V gene's germline CDR1 is SGHRS and CDR2 YFSETQ. The sample belongs to a study of cytomegalovirus exposure and HLA in healthy donors. Across the whole study: HLA-typed donors were the source of around 80 million unique TCRs, which an early data release held. General study findings and limits: A missense DCLRE1C variant was associated with V- and J-gene trimming of TCR beta chains in a later analysis, and an independent cohort replicated the association. Three CMV-associated chains proved CMV antigen-specific in vitro.

These donors counted as nominally healthy when sampled, but unrecorded immune exposures were likely. The primer mix had 60 Vbeta and 13 Jbeta primers. Libraries were prepared by immunoSEQ multiplex PCR; TCRdb keeps only in-frame clonotypes and omits some of them. Its table lists tens of thousands of clones. This clonotype originated in a boy younger than 18 in good health and CMV-seronegative. The chain recombines TRBV5-1 with TRBJ1-2; D possibly corresponds to TRBD1 (5 bases). The sequenced material came from PBMCs. CDR3 DNA sequence: TGCGCCAGCAGCTTCGGGGGGATGAACTATGGCTACACCTTC. Translation: CASSFGGMNYGYTF. The entire variable domain, with the rest obtained from reference TRBV5-1 and TRBJ1-2, is as follows: KAGVTQTPRYLIKTRGQQVTLSCSPISGHRSVSWYQQTPGQGLQFLFEYFSETQRNKGNFPGRFSGRQFSNSRSEMNVSTLELGDSALYLCASSFGGMNYGYTFGSGTRLTVV.